The T cell receptor beta chain under discussion was sequenced for a study of shared clonotypes between healthy human individuals. Several immunoSEQ plates received, in even portions, the genomic DNA of each subset. TCRdb keeps only in-frame clones here, not all; method: immunoSEQ multiplex PCR. The repertoire consists of 980,000 or so clones, with about three quarters occurring once and the leading ten covering over 1.3%. The count of this clone is one. This CDR3 has 15 residues. Trimming took 5 bases from V and 6 from J, leaving 16 bases between them. Germline V gene sequence: CDR1 SEHNR, CDR2 FQNEAQ (reference sequence).

Input material: memory CD4+ T cells sorted from blood. Subset in this sample: CD45RA-negative fraction. V and J are TRBV7-9 and TRBJ1-4; D gene ambiguous. This receptor was identified in a man aged 18 to 30 in good health. CDR3 sequence: CASSPQSRVDEKLFF. The CDR3 nucleotides read TGTGCCAGCAGCCCCCAGTCGAGGGTGGATGAAAAACTGTTTTTT.